This T cell receptor (beta chain) came from a study of T cell responses to AZD1222 COVID-19 vaccine. Study outcomes and limitations: Scientists sampled the repertoires only once the peak T cell response had passed. Unmutated variant regions are reportedly the target of nearly half of TCRs that are spike-specific.

The germline gives CDR1 LGHNA, CDR2 YNFKEQ. Trimming took 4 bases from V and 0 from J, leaving 16 bases between them. This CDR3 spans 16 amino acids. Profiled with immunoSEQ multiplex PCR; TCRdb holds only in-frame clones, not every one. This table holds 90,000 to 120,000 clones, around nine tenths found once. Points on this clone: Its specificity is unknown.

The genes are TRBV4-2 and TRBJ2-7; D possibly corresponds to TRBD1 (5 bases). This receptor was identified in an adult who received the AZD1222 COVID-19 vaccine. The material was peripheral blood, obtained 28 days after the second AZD1222 dose. CDR3 amino acids: CASSPSVYRNSYEQYF. In nucleotides, the CDR3 is TGTGCCAGCAGCCCCAGCGTGTACAGGAACTCCTACGAGCAGTACTTC.